These 18 T cell receptor beta chains share one sample of origin, sequenced in a study of blood T cell repertoires in COVID-19. The data were produced by immunoSEQ multiplex PCR, yet TCRdb's version contains in-frame clones alone and is incomplete. This sample carries tens of thousands of clones, 90% to 95% of them seen once, and the ten largest clones take 0.37%. Source material: peripheral blood. All receptors derive from a man aged 45-65 years with COVID-19, enrolled during active disease.

V and J are TRBV29-1 and TRBJ2-3, with D possibly TRBD1 on 5 matching bases. CDR1 and CDR2 (germline): SQVTM, ANQGSEA. V was pared by 0 bases and J by 6 bases, with 13 bases between. The length of the CDR3 is 14 residues. CDR3 in DNA: TGCAGCGTTGAAGATCTTCAGACAGCGGATACGCAGTATTTT. Protein: CSVEDLQTADTQYF.

This chain connects TRBV7-9 to TRBJ1-2, with TRBD1 as a possible D gene (6 bases). Germline V gene sequence: CDR1 SEHNR, CDR2 FQNEAQ (reference sequence). CDR3 size: 12 residues. The V and J ends lost 6 bases and 2 bases respectively, with 7 bases between them. The CDR3 loop is CASSTGNYGYTF. In DNA, the CDR3 is TGTGCCAGCAGTACAGGGAACTATGGCTACACCTTC.

The chain recombines TRBV6-2 or TRBV6-3 with TRBJ2-2, with D uncertain. This CDR3 contains 14 residues. Trimming shortened V by 0 bases and J by 2 bases, and 4 bases separated the two germline ends. Per the germline V gene, CDR1 is MNHEY and CDR2 is SVGEGT. The CDR3 region is CASSYSRNTGELFF. The CDR3 DNA sequence: TGTGCCAGCAGTTACTCGAGAAACACCGGGGAGCTGTTTTTT.

The chain has TRBV5-5 and TRBJ1-2; 7 bases match TRBD1. CDR1 is SGHKS, CDR2 YYEKEE, per germline (reference sequence). J gave up 5 bases and V 7 bases, and 11 bases lay outside the gene matches. The CDR3 has 14 residues. This CDR3 reads CASDLGTAFYGYTF. Written as DNA, the CDR3 is TGTGCCAGCGATCTAGGGACAGCTTTTTATGGCTACACCTTC.

The chain has TRBV5-4 and TRBJ1-5; no reliable D call. The germline V gene has CDR1 SGHNT and CDR2 YYREEE (reference sequence). V was pared by 4 bases and J by 1 base, with 12 bases between. The CDR3 runs 15 residues. The CDR3 spells CASSLGPASNQPQHF. CDR3 DNA: TGTGCCAGCAGCCTAGGTCCGGCGAGCAATCAGCCCCAGCATTTT.

CDR3 loop: CASSVGKGQRPIQYF. CDR3 nucleotides: TGTGCCAGCAGCGTAGGCAAGGGACAGAGGCCTATTCAGTACTTC. The chain recombines TRBV9 with TRBJ2-4; 7 bases agree with TRBD1. The trim removed 0 bases at V and 10 bases at J, leaving 10 bases unmatched. The germline V gene encodes CDR1 SGDLS and CDR2 YYNGEE. CDR3 size: 15 residues.

The chain carries TRBV19 and TRBJ1-2; D gene ambiguous. The CDR3 sequence is 16 residues long. Trimming removed 4 bases at V and 0 bases at J, with 15 bases between. Germline CDR1 LNHDA, CDR2 SQIVND (reference sequence). CDR3 sequence (DNA): TGTGCCAGTAGTACGCTTCAATTGACAACTAACTATGGCTACACCTTC. Amino acids: CASSTLQLTTNYGYTF. The full variable domain, rest sourced from reference TRBV19 and TRBJ1-2, is DGGITQSPKYLFRKEGQNVTLSCEQNLNHDAMYWYRQDPGQGLRLIYYSQIVNDFQKGDIAEGYSVSREKKESFPLTVTSAQKNPTAFYLCASSTLQLTTNYGYTFGSGTRLTVV.

J is TRBJ2-5 and V is TRBV5-1, with 12 bases fitting TRBD2. Germline lookup yields CDR1 SGHRS and CDR2 YFSETQ. J gave up 2 bases and V 2 bases, and 7 bases lay outside the gene matches. This CDR3 has 17 amino acids. CDR3: CASSFLAGGPVQETQYF. The CDR3 DNA reads as TGCGCCAGCAGCTTCCTAGCGGGAGGGCCTGTACAAGAGACCCAGTACTTC. The full variable domain, with the rest looked up from reference TRBV5-1 and TRBJ2-5, is KAGVTQTPRYLIKTRGQQVTLSCSPISGHRSVSWYQQTPGQGLQFLFEYFSETQRNKGNFPGRFSGRQFSNSRSEMNVSTLELGDSALYLCASSFLAGGPVQETQYFGPGTRLLVL.

The rearrangement joins TRBV11-2 to TRBJ1-1; 9 nucleotides line up with TRBD1. Germline loops: CDR1 SGHAT, CDR2 FQNNGV. CDR3 length equals 14 residues. Trimming at V came to 3 bases and at J to 1 base, leaving 0 bases not matched to a gene. In nucleotides, the CDR3 is TGTGCCAGCAGCTTGGGACAGGGGAACACTGAAGCTTTCTTT. This gives the protein CASSLGQGNTEAFF.

The chain combines TRBV5-1 with TRBJ2-7; a weak D match, TRBD1 (6 bases). The CDR3 is 15 amino acids. CDR1 and CDR2 from the germline V gene are SGHRS and YFSETQ. V lost 0 bases and J lost 0, with 10 bases in between. CDR3 nucleotides: TGCGCCAGCAGCTTGGCCACAGGGCCCTCCTACGAGCAGTACTTC. This codes for CASSLATGPSYEQYF.

The rearrangement uses TRBV7-9 and TRBJ2-2; 9 bases are a match to TRBD1. Germline loops: CDR1 SEHNR, CDR2 FQNEAQ (reference sequence). V gave up 2 bases and J gave up 6 bases; unmatched junction bases: 10. This CDR3 is 17 amino acids long. The CDR3 nucleotides are TGTGCCAGCAGCTTATCAAAAGGGACAGGGAGGGCCGGGGAGCTGTTTTTT. It yields the protein CASSLSKGTGRAGELFF.

V and J are TRBV5-1 and TRBJ2-7; TRBD2 matches 10 bases. Unmatched junction bases numbered 6, after V lost 2 bases and J lost 4 bases. This CDR3 has 15 residues. Germline V gene lookup returns CDR1 SGHRS and CDR2 YFSETQ. The CDR3: CASSLVAGGRYEQYF. CDR3 coding DNA: TGCGCCAGCAGCTTAGTAGCGGGAGGACGATACGAGCAGTACTTC.

By frequency in the sample, this clone is medium-sized. The chain uses TRBV7-9 and TRBJ1-1; TRBD1 matches 9 bases. CDR1 is SEHNR, CDR2 FQNEAQ, per germline (reference sequence). This CDR3 region has 14 residues. V was pared by 3 bases and J by 5 bases, with 4 bases of the junction left unmatched. CDR3 in amino acids: CASSFGQGRTEAFF. The CDR3 coding sequence is TGTGCCAGCAGCTTCGGACAGGGGCGTACTGAAGCTTTCTTT.

This chain joins TRBV18 and TRBJ1-2, with D maybe TRBD1 (5 bases). This CDR3 has 17 residues. CDR1 and CDR2 (germline): KGHSH, LQKENI. V was shortened by 5 bases and J by 5 bases, with 24 bases between the two germline ends. The CDR3 nucleotides are TGTGCCAGCTCAACAGCCCCAGGGCCAAACCTTAATTATGGCTACACCTTC. This gives the protein CASSTAPGPNLNYGYTF.

The rearrangement uses TRBV13 and TRBJ2-1; 7 bases agree with TRBD2. J gave up 3 bases and V 5 bases, and 10 bases lay outside the gene matches. Per the germline V gene, CDR1 is PRHDT and CDR2 is FYEKMQ (reference sequence). CDR3 length equals 16 residues. The CDR3 region is CASSTGSSGVYNEQFF. Here the CDR3 DNA reads TGTGCCAGCAGCACGGGATCTAGCGGCGTCTACAATGAGCAGTTCTTC.

The V and J genes are TRBV20-1 and TRBJ1-6; TRBD1 aligns across 7 bases. Germline assignment: CDR1 DFQATT and CDR2 SNEGSKA (reference sequence). V lost 3 bases and J lost 6; bases outside the gene matches: 5. The CDR3 consists of 14 residues. The CDR3 here is CSASSRGINSPLHF. The CDR3, as DNA: TGCAGTGCTAGTAGCAGGGGGATTAATTCACCCCTCCACTTT.

The J gene is TRBJ1-2, the V gene TRBV6-5; 9 bases are shared with TRBD1. Germline V gives CDR1 MNHEY, CDR2 SVGAGI. The junction had 9 bases not matched to a gene; V was cut back by 6 bases and J by 4 bases. The CDR3 is 15 residues long. Here the CDR3 reads CASREGQGRPYGYTF. CDR3 coding DNA: TGTGCCAGCAGGGAGGGACAGGGCCGCCCCTATGGCTACACCTTC.

The chain joins TRBV10-3 to TRBJ1-1, with 11 bases aligning to TRBD1. The CDR3 contains 14 residues. CDR1 and CDR2 from the germline V gene are ENHRY and SYGVKD. V lost 6 bases to trimming and J lost 5 bases; unmatched junction nucleotides: 5. The CDR3 loop reads CAIRRGTGGTEAFF. The CDR3 coding sequence is TGTGCCATCAGGCGAGGGACAGGGGGGACTGAAGCTTTCTTT.